This entry lists 22 T cell receptor beta chains sequenced from one sample in a study of T cell responses to AZD1222 COVID-19 vaccine. Profiling relied on immunoSEQ multiplex PCR, and the TCRdb table lists in-frame clones only, not all of them. The sample comprises around 91,000 clones, over 75% of which are singletons, and 19% rests with the top ten. Specimen: peripheral blood, collected on day 0 of AZD1222 vaccination. These receptors were collected from an adult in good health.

The rearrangement joins TRBV27 to TRBJ2-1, with 8 bases identical to TRBD2. Germline V gene sequence: CDR1 MNHEY, CDR2 SMNVEV (reference sequence). The CDR3 has 13 amino acids. The junction had 4 bases not matched to a gene; V was cut back by 6 bases and J by 6 bases. The CDR3 is CASRLSGGNEQFF. In DNA, the CDR3 is TGTGCCAGCAGACTAAGCGGGGGCAATGAGCAGTTCTTC.

The genes are TRBV4-1 and TRBJ2-3; the D gene is possibly TRBD1 (9 bases). Germline CDR1 is MGHRA and CDR2 is YSYEKL. The CDR3 spans 17 residues. V gave up 2 bases and J gave up 0 bases, with 15 bases separating them. The CDR3 loop is CASSQTGGGRSTDTQYF. The CDR3 DNA reads as TGCGCCAGCAGCCAAACAGGGGGCGGGAGGAGCACAGATACGCAGTATTTT.

The chain is built from TRBV12-3 or TRBV12-4 and TRBJ1-5; D unclear. CDR3 size: 13 residues. V lost 2 bases and J lost 6, with 8 bases in between. CDR3 in amino acids: CASSLNEGQPQHF. The DNA of the CDR3 is TGTGCCAGCAGTTTAAACGAGGGTCAGCCCCAGCATTTT.

The rearrangement uses TRBV4-2 and TRBJ1-1; D is unclear. With 2 bases removed from V and 8 bases from J, the gap between germline ends came to 21 bases. This CDR3 has 16 residues. Germline lookup yields CDR1 LGHNA and CDR2 YNFKEQ. The CDR3: CASSQPSGKPPYEAFF. For the CDR3, the DNA is TGTGCCAGCAGCCAACCCAGCGGGAAACCGCCCTACGAAGCTTTCTTT.

The V call is TRBV5-1, the J call TRBJ2-5; D is possibly TRBD1 (6 bases). CDR1 and CDR2 from the germline V gene are SGHRS and YFSETQ. V was pared by 4 bases and J by 5 bases, with 15 bases between. The CDR3 runs to 14 residues. The CDR3 bases are TGCGCCAGCAGCCCGGAACAGGGTTGGGAGACCCAGTACTTC. It specifies CASSPEQGWETQYF.

This clone was seen a single time. The J gene is TRBJ2-1, the V gene TRBV2; D is perhaps TRBD1 or TRBD2 (5 bases each). V was clipped by 9 bases and J by 9 bases, with 18 bases between them. The CDR3 is 13 amino acids. In germline, CDR1 is SNHLY, CDR2 FYNNEI. The CDR3 protein is CASTQIVGTEQFF. The CDR3 nucleotides read TGTGCCAGTACCCAAATAGTGGGGACTGAGCAGTTCTTC.

A single count supports this clone. The rearrangement joins TRBV25-1 to TRBJ2-3, with 12 bases matching TRBD2. The trim removed 7 bases at V and 3 bases at J, leaving 8 bases unmatched. Germline CDR1 MGHDK, CDR2 SYGVNS. The CDR3 consists of 16 residues. In nucleotides, the CDR3 is TGTGCCAGCACGACAACTAGCGGGGGGAGGACAGATACGCAGTATTTT. Translating gives CASTTTSGGRTDTQYF.

The chain has TRBV3-1 (or the pseudogene TRBV3-2) and TRBJ2-7; D remains ambiguous. Trimming took off 8 bases at V and 4 bases at J, with 12 bases between the two ends. Germline loops: CDR1 LGHDT, CDR2 YNNKEL (reference sequence). This CDR3 comprises 12 residues. CDR3 nucleotide sequence: TGTGCCAGCTCTGCCGAATATTACGAGCAGTACTTC. This codes for CASSAEYYEQYF.

The chain joins TRBV10-2 to TRBJ1-4; 8 nucleotides agree with TRBD1. Unmatched junction bases numbered 9, after V lost 7 bases and J lost 8 bases. The CDR3 loop spans 14 amino acids. Germline V gives CDR1 WSHSY, CDR2 SAAADI. The CDR3 coding sequence is TGCGCCAGCACCACGACAGGGGCGGGAGAAAAACTGTTTTTT. Encoded protein: CASTTTGAGEKLFF.

The V and J genes are TRBV5-5 and TRBJ1-2; D unresolved. Germline V gives CDR1 SGHKS, CDR2 YYEKEE (reference sequence). Deletions cut 6 bases from V and 7 bases from J, with 16 bases between. The CDR3 is 13 residues long. The CDR3 region is CASILTGRGGYTF. The CDR3 nucleotides are TGTGCCAGCATCCTAACCGGCCGGGGTGGCTACACCTTC.

This chain uses TRBV5-1 with TRBJ1-4; D may be TRBD1 (5 bases). CDR1 is SGHRS, CDR2 YFSETQ, per germline. This CDR3 is 17 amino acids long. Between the trimmed V and J ends, which lost 0 bases and 4 bases, there was a span of 16 bases. The CDR3 coding sequence is TGCGCCAGCAGCTTGGGGCCCGTGGGGACTATTAATGAAAAACTGTTTTTT. Protein product: CASSLGPVGTINEKLFF. Full variable domain (outside the CDR3, taken from reference TRBV5-1 and TRBJ1-4): KAGVTQTPRYLIKTRGQQVTLSCSPISGHRSVSWYQQTPGQGLQFLFEYFSETQRNKGNFPGRFSGRQFSNSRSEMNVSTLELGDSALYLCASSLGPVGTINEKLFFGSGTQLSVL.

The rearrangement links TRBV27 to TRBJ1-1; 9 bases align to TRBD1. CDR1 and CDR2 (germline): MNHEY, SMNVEV (reference sequence). The CDR3 spans 16 residues. Trimming cost V 2 bases and J 4 bases; bases outside gene matches: 8. The CDR3 sequence is CASSLTGGVGRTEAFF. The CDR3 DNA follows: TGTGCCAGCAGTTTAACAGGGGGCGTCGGTCGCACTGAAGCTTTCTTT.

This clone was recorded once. The chain combines TRBV7-2 with TRBJ1-6; D not resolved. The CDR3 contains 15 residues. Trimming removed 5 bases from V and 7 bases from J, with 15 bases in between. CDR1 and CDR2 from the germline V gene are SGHTA and FQGNSA. The CDR3 region has the DNA TGTGCCAGCAGCCCGTCTTCCGGGCAGAATTCACCCCTCCACTTT. This encodes CASSPSSGQNSPLHF.

This clone was observed once. The J gene is TRBJ1-2, the V gene TRBV20-1, with D possibly matching TRBD1 (5 bases). The length of the CDR3 is 11 residues. The ends were cut back, 6 bases at V and 7 bases at J, with 12 bases in the middle. Germline V CDR1 and CDR2: DFQATT, SNEGSKA (reference sequence). DNA of the CDR3: TGCAGTGCCCCCTCAGGGCCTGGCTACACCTTC. Translated: CSAPSGPGYTF.

CDR3 protein: CATSRGGTSGGPYNEQFF. Written as DNA, the CDR3 is TGTGCCACCAGCAGAGGCGGGACTAGCGGGGGCCCGTACAATGAGCAGTTCTTC. This chain connects TRBV15 to TRBJ2-1; 14 bases align to TRBD2. Trimming cost V 1 base and J 4 bases; bases outside gene matches: 6. The germline gives CDR1 LNHNV, CDR2 YYDKDF (reference sequence). This CDR3 is built from 18 residues.

The chain couples TRBV5-6 to TRBJ1-1, with 9 bases identical to TRBD1. There are 16 residues in the CDR3. Trimming cost V 4 bases and J 1 base; bases outside gene matches: 8. Germline V gives CDR1 SGHDT, CDR2 YYEEEE. CDR3 coding DNA: TGTGCCAGCAGCATGGACAGGGGCAGAAGGAACACTGAAGCTTTCTTT. Its protein is CASSMDRGRRNTEAFF.

V and J are TRBV18 and TRBJ1-3; 8 positions agree with TRBD1. Germline V lookup: CDR1 KGHSH, CDR2 LQKENI. Trimming cost V 3 bases and J 2 bases; bases outside gene matches: 3. This CDR3 has 15 residues. CDR3 amino acids: CASSPVDRAGNTIYF. The CDR3, as DNA: TGTGCCAGCTCACCGGTGGACAGGGCTGGAAACACCATATATTTT.

V and J are TRBV7-2 and TRBJ2-2, with 8 bases lining up with TRBD2. The ends lost 5 bases at V and 1 base at J; junction bases unmatched: 15. The CDR3 loop spans 19 amino acids. Germline CDR1 and CDR2: SGHTA and FQGNSA. CDR3 sequence: CASSPRLYSGGLNTGELFF. The CDR3, as DNA: TGTGCCAGCAGCCCTCGCTTGTACAGCGGGGGCCTGAACACCGGGGAGCTGTTTTTT.

The chain employs TRBV5-1 and TRBJ1-4; D is possibly TRBD1 (5 bases). Trimming left V 3 bases short and J 6 bases short, with 15 bases between. Germline V gene data show CDR1 as SGHRS and CDR2 as YFSETQ. The CDR3 length is 15 residues. The CDR3 nucleotides read TGCGCCAGCAGCTCGTTCAGGGCCGGTGATGAAAAACTGTTTTTT. Translation: CASSSFRAGDEKLFF.

This chain uses TRBV14 with TRBJ2-1; D remains ambiguous. Per the germline V gene, CDR1 is SGHDN and CDR2 is FVKESK. CDR3 length: 13 residues. Trimming took 0 bases from V and 7 from J, leaving 7 bases between them. The CDR3 nucleotides are TGTGCCAGCAGCCAAGAGCAGAGGAATGAGCAGTTCTTC. It encodes CASSQEQRNEQFF.

The chain uses TRBV5-4 and TRBJ2-1; 10 bases agree with TRBD2. V gave up 0 bases and J gave up 1 base; unmatched junction bases: 7. The germline CDR1 and CDR2 sequences are SGHNT and YYREEE (reference sequence). This CDR3 is 18 amino acids long. CDR3 nucleotide sequence: TGTGCCAGCAGCTTGGCCCTAGCGGGAGCAGGATCCTACAATGAGCAGTTCTTC. It encodes CASSLALAGAGSYNEQFF.

V usage is TRBV7-2 and J usage is TRBJ2-5, with TRBD1 as a possible D gene (6 bases). CDR3 length equals 15 residues. V dropped 0 bases and J dropped 4 bases, with 12 bases sitting between them. Germline loops: CDR1 SGHTA, CDR2 FQGNSA. The CDR3 is CASSLAVPGAETQYF. CDR3 sequence (DNA): TGTGCCAGCAGCTTAGCCGTTCCAGGGGCAGAGACCCAGTACTTC.